This T cell receptor beta chain came from a study of T-cell memory formation after mild COVID-19. Turning to the study itself: Largely, the TCR clusters proved donor specific. Study results and caveats: Clones that shrank (day 15 to 85) were balanced CD4/CD8, whereas later expanders leaned CD4+.

It was 5'RACE with constant-segment primers that produced the TCR alpha and TCR beta cDNA libraries, which carried sample barcodes and UMIs. MiXCR, run by TCRdb on the 5' RACE reads, gives a single entry per CDR3 protein. The sample records roughly 140,000 distinct CDR3 sequences, about 14% being singletons. J was trimmed by 5 bases and V by 8 bases; bases with no gene match: 7. Germline assignment: CDR1 MGHRA and CDR2 YSYEKL. This CDR3 spans 13 amino acids. Of note for this clonotype: Its antigen is not known.

The source material was PBMCs or a T cell subset sorted from them (not recorded which). The chain has TRBV4-1 and TRBJ2-5, with 8 bases fitting TRBD1. This sequence originates from an adult woman who had mild COVID-19 (a few samples of this study predate the infection). Cell type and time point are not known. The CDR3 loop reads CASGQGLSETQYF. Here the CDR3 DNA reads TGCGCCAGCGGACAGGGACTCTCGGAGACCCAGTACTTC.